This TCR beta chain was profiled in a study of response to subunit inactivated influenza vaccine. TCRdb reprocessed the RT-PCR reads via MiXCR and lists one record per CDR3 protein. The repertoire holds more than 600,000 distinct CDR3 sequences, around 18% seen once, with 11% in the top ten. General observations from the study: Each seasonal flu vaccination may recruit only limited new T cells, authors suggested.

The CDR3 runs 14 residues. The germline CDR1 and CDR2 sequences are KGHDR and SFDVKD. The germline V and J ends were trimmed by 4 bases and 2 bases, with 8 bases remaining between them. At least ten counts were recorded for this clonotype. Antigen specificity is unknown. The chain combines TRBV24-1 with TRBJ1-5; D perhaps matches TRBD1 (6 bases). The TCR originated in a man aged 45 to 65 who received an inactivated influenza vaccine. The sequencing used PBMCs from blood, collected more than 4 days after vaccination. The CDR3 region is CATSDNRGNQPQHF. CDR3 coding DNA: TGTGCCACCAGTGACAACAGGGGCAATCAGCCCCAGCATTTT.